This T cell receptor (beta chain) was sequenced during a study of blood T cell repertoires in COVID-19 (dated by TCRdb to 2020 to 2021). Turning to the overall study: Collaborator samples came from the United States, Italy and Spain and covered acute and convalescent phases of COVID-19. The material from the prospective study consisted of cDNA or gDNA derived from T cells, B-cell-depleted T cells, or PBMCs. Subjects who had been exposed to COVID-19, were actively infected with it, or had recovered from it provided the deeply sampled blood TCRbeta repertoires that made up the dataset. The repertoires were made available in a free public database intended to serve as a resource for research on the immune response to SARS-CoV-2. Samples came from the ongoing ImmuneRACE study (first 160 participants) plus 1,254 subjects from 6 global collaborators. Nearly every sample came with metadata listing a de-identified subject ID, COVID-19 status, age in years and sex. Where HLA class I and class II types were available, the types were taken from metadata supplied by the sample provider, not from assay-based typing.

What the authors observed across the whole study: The amount of clinical and demographic metadata varied by source and participant and was provided uncurated.

TCRbeta CDR3 regions were amplified from genomic DNA by means of the immunoSEQ Assay, a bias-controlled multiplex PCR. The study's processing was this. Within the assay, amplification of reference gene primers was used to estimate how many nucleated cells each sample contained. Sequence reads were collapsed and filtered to measure the absolute abundance of every unique TCRbeta CDR3 rearrangement. For each sample, productive Simpson clonality was calculated as the square root of Simpson's diversity index across productive rearrangements. TCRdb mirrors the immuneACCESS table, restricted to in-frame sequences. Some clones are absent from its copies; in checked studies, under half trace to an unresolved V gene, and the reason for the others is unknown. V, J and clone size are those of that table, while D and trimming were read from the DNA. The sample table shows roughly 97,000 clones, and 70% to 85% are seen once. The ten largest account for around 9.3% of the sample.

On this clone: The target of this receptor is not known. No much larger clone exists at a distance of one base, and base qualities are not known.

Collaborating institutions collected whole blood in K2EDTA tubes following their own protocols. For TCRbeta analysis, collaborator samples were shipped as frozen whole blood, as isolated PBMCs, or as DNA extracted from either sample type. Germline trimming: 4 bases from V, 6 bases from J; junction bases outside gene matches: 6. The CDR3 numbers 15 residues from cysteine through phenylalanine. The read is trimmed to its CDR3 DNA, 45 bases read in frame from base 1. From a lookup of the germline V gene, CDR1 and CDR2 are SGHTA and FQGNSA. Material: peripheral blood. The V gene is TRBV7-2 and the J gene is TRBJ2-1; 10 of the junction bases match TRBD2. This receptor was obtained from a man in his sixties or seventies with acute or convalescent COVID-19. The CDR3 reads CASSSPGLAFNEQFF. The bases read TGTGCCAGCAGCTCCCCGGGACTAGCGTTCAATGAGCAGTTCTTC.